The source of this T cell receptor delta chain is a study of gamma-delta T cells after stem cell transplantation. TCRdb fed the RT-PCR reads to CATT. Of some 1,400 delta-chain clones listed, 10% were seen once; the top ten hold around 60%. The CDR3 runs 16 residues. Trimming pared 0 bases from V and 0 bases from J, leaving 5 bases between. Per germline, CDR1 GEAIGNYY and CDR2 EKD. This clone was seen only a few times. The specimen was gamma-delta T cells. The rearrangement joins TRDV2 to TRDJ3; D remains unclear. This receptor was identified in a human donor. It is not recorded whose cells these are; they may come from a transplant donor. In DNA form, the CDR3 reads TGTGCCTGTGACACCATGAGCTCCTGGGACACCCGACAGATGTTTTTC. Translated, it gives CACDTMSSWDTRQMFF.